Listed below are T cell receptor beta chains from one sample, sequenced in a study of somatic mutations in cytotoxic T cells in rheumatoid arthritis. Measured with immunoSEQ multiplex PCR; TCRdb has only the in-frame clones, and not every one. Among some 16,000 clones, roughly four fifths were seen once, and the ten largest hold about a sixth. Sequencing was done on a sample of CD8+ T cells sorted from blood. The receptors shown here come from a woman in her 50s with rheumatoid arthritis. CDR3s include the opening cysteine and the closing phenylalanine or tryptophan. D genes are given only for firm matches. Clone size is shown for a subset of rows, as once, few, many or a class of expanded clone.

v_call	j_call	clone_size	d_call	cdr3_aa	cdr3_nt
TRBV7-9	TRBJ2-2	.	.	CASSSGLAGELFF	TGTGCCAGCAGCTCGGGACTTGCCGGGGAGCTGTTTTTT
TRBV28	TRBJ2-5	.	.	CASSPGADWGETQYF	TGTGCCAGCAGCCCAGGGGCGGACTGGGGGGAGACCCAGTACTTC
TRBV7-8	TRBJ1-3	.	.	CASSPSAGGNTIYF	TGTGCCAGCAGCCCCTCGGCAGGTGGAAACACCATATATTTT
TRBV5-6	TRBJ2-5	.	.	CASSLSAGRKTQYF	TGTGCCAGCAGCTTGTCGGCAGGGAGAAAGACCCAGTACTTC
TRBV21-1	TRBJ2-1	once	.	CASSNPSSEQFF	TGTGCCAGCAGCAACCCATCTTCCGAGCAGTTCTTC
TRBV5-4	TRBJ2-1	.	TRBD2	CASSLKSKRLAGGNEQFF	TGTGCCAGCAGCTTGAAAAGTAAGCGACTAGCGGGAGGCAATGAGCAGTTCTTC
TRBV6-7	TRBJ2-3	.	TRBD2	CASNAPWGGTTDTQYF	TGTGCCAGCAACGCCCCGTGGGGGGGAACCACAGATACGCAGTATTTT
TRBV5-1	TRBJ1-2	.	.	CASSLEAYGYTF	TGCGCCAGCAGCTTGGAGGCCTATGGCTACACCTTC
TRBV7-2	TRBJ2-7	.	.	CASSLAETGRRDEQYF	TGTGCCAGCAGCTTAGCGGAGACAGGTCGAAGGGACGAGCAGTACTTC
TRBV28	TRBJ2-7	.	.	CASSHGRISYEQYF	TGTGCCAGCAGTCACGGCAGGATCTCCTACGAGCAGTACTTC